This TCR beta chain was profiled in a study of CD8 T cells in Susac syndrome. This CDR3 contains 13 residues. With 6 bases removed from V and 0 bases from J, the gap between germline ends came to 9 bases. Germline CDR1 is SGHRS and CDR2 is YFSETQ. An input of about 0.5 to 1 ug of RNA was subjected to reverse transcription using random hexamers. TCRdb processed the immunoSEQ multiplex PCR reads anew with MiXCR; each CDR3 protein has one entry. The sample contains 75,000 to 80,000 distinct CDR3 sequences, roughly 94% of which appear only once. The chain uses TRBV5-1 and TRBJ1-1; D is unresolved. The source material was CD8+ T cells from PBMCs. The origin of this receptor is a human donor with Susac syndrome. CDR3 sequence: CASTLRLNTEAFF. CDR3 bases: TGCGCCAGCACCCTCCGTTTGAACACTGAAGCTTTCTTT. Full variable domain (outside the CDR3, taken from reference TRBV5-1 and TRBJ1-1): KAGVTQTPRYLIKTRGQQVTLSCSPISGHRSVSWYQQTPGQGLQFLFEYFSETQRNKGNFPGRFSGRQFSNSRSEMNVSTLELGDSALYLCASTLRLNTEAFFGQGTRLTVV.